The subject of this entry is one TCR beta chain. Its specificity is unknown. J lost 8 bases, V lost 0 bases, and 12 bases had no gene match. This CDR3 comprises 17 residues. CDR1 is LGHNA and CDR2 is YSLEER in the germline V gene. The data were obtained in a study of T cells after yellow fever vaccination. Broader study findings: Post-booster samples contained most primary-vaccination clones (approximately 96% CD4, 70% to 90% CD8).

A process of 5'RACE template switching, which added a universal primer site and UMIs, was used to make TCR cDNA. MiXCR was run by TCRdb on the 5' RACE reads, yielding one entry per CDR3 protein. The sample contains some 350,000 distinct CDR3 sequences, 3.5% to 4.5% of which appear only once. The receptor was derived from a man aged 18 to 35 who received the YFV17D yellow fever vaccine. This rearrangement joins TRBV4-3 to TRBJ2-1; TRBD2 agrees at 8 bases. The sequencing here drew on PBMCs, taken 5 days after the yellow fever booster vaccination. CDR3 sequence: CASSQEGRGALFDEQFF. The CDR3 DNA follows: TGCGCCAGCAGCCAAGAAGGGCGGGGGGCCCTTTTTGATGAGCAGTTCTTC.